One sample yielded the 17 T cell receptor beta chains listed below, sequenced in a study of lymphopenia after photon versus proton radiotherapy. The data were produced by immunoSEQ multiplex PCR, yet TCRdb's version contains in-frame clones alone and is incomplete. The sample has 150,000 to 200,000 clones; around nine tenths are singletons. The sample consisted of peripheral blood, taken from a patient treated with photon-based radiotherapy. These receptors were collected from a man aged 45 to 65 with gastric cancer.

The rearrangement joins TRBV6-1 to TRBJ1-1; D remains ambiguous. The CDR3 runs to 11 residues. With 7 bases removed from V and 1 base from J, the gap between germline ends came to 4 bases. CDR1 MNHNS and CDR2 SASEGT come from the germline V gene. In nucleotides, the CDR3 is TGTGCCAGCACAGGGAACACTGAAGCTTTCTTT. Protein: CASTGNTEAFF.

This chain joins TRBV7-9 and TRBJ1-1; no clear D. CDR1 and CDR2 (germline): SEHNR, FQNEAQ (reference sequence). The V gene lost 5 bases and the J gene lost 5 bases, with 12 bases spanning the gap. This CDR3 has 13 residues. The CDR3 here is CASSLSHSTEAFF. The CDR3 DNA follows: TGTGCCAGCAGCCTTAGTCATAGTACTGAAGCTTTCTTT. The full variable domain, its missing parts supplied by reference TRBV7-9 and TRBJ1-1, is DTGVSQNPRHKITKRGQNVTFRCDPISEHNRLYWYRQTLGQGPEFLTYFQNEAQLEKSRLLSDRFSAERPKGSFSTLEIQRTEQGDSAMYLCASSLSHSTEAFFGQGTRLTVV.

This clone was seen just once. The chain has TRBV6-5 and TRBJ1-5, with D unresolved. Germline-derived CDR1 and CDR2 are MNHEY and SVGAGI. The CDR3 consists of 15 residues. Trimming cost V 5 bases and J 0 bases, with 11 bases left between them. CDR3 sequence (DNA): TGTGCCAGCAGTAGCGGACTGTTTAGCAATCAGCCCCAGCATTTT. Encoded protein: CASSSGLFSNQPQHF.

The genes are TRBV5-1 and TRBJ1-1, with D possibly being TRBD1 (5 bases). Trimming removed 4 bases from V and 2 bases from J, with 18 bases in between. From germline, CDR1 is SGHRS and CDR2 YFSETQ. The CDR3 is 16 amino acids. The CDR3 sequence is CASSTRQQEHNTEAFF. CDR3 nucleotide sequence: TGCGCCAGCAGCACACGACAGCAAGAGCATAACACTGAAGCTTTCTTT.

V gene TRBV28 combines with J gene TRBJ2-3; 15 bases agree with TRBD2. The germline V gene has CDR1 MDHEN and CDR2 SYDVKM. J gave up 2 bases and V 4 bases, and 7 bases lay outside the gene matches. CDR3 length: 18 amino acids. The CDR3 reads CASSSGLAGGRFTDTQYF. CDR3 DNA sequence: TGTGCCAGCAGTTCAGGACTAGCGGGAGGGAGATTCACAGATACGCAGTATTTT.

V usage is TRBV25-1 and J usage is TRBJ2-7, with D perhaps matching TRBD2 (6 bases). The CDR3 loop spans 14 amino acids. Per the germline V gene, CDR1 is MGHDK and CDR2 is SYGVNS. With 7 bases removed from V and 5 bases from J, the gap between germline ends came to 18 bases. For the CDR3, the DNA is TGTGCCAGCATCTGGGGGGTGGGTCAGGACGAGCAGTACTTC. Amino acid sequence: CASIWGVGQDEQYF.

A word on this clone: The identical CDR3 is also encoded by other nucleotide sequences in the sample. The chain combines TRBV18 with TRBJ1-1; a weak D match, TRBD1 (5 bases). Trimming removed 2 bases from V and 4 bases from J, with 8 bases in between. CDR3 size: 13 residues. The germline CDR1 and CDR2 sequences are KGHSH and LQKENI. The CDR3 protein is CASSPRGGTEAFF. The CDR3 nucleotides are TGTGCCAGCTCACCAAGGGGTGGCACTGAAGCTTTCTTT.

The CDR3 nucleotides read TGTGCCAGTAGTCCCACCGGGACAGAGCGCGGCTACACCTTC. Its protein is CASSPTGTERGYTF. The genes are TRBV19 and TRBJ1-2, with 7 bases fitting TRBD1. The CDR3 has 14 amino acids. Losses at the gene ends were 5 bases for V and 8 bases for J; bases not matched to a gene: 11. The germline CDR1 and CDR2 sequences are LNHDA and SQIVND (reference sequence).

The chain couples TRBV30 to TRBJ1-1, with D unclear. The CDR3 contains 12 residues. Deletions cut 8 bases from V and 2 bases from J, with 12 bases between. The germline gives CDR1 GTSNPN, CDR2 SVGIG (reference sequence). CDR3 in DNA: TGTGCCGGCATGGGCCCTAACACTGAAGCTTTCTTT. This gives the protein CAGMGPNTEAFF.

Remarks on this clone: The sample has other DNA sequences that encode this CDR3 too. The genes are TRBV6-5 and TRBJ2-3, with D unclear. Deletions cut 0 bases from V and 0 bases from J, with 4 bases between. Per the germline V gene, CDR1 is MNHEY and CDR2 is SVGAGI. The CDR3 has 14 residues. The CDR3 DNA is TGTGCCAGCAGTTACTCGGGCAGCACAGATACGCAGTATTTT. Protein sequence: CASSYSGSTDTQYF.

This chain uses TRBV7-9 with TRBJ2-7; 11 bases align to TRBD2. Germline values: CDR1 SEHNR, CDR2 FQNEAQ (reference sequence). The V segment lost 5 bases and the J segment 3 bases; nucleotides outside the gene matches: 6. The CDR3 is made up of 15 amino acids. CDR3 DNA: TGTGCCAGCAGCCGTGGGACTAGCGGCAACTACGAGCAGTACTTC. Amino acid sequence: CASSRGTSGNYEQYF. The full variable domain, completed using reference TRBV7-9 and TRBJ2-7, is DTGVSQNPRHKITKRGQNVTFRCDPISEHNRLYWYRQTLGQGPEFLTYFQNEAQLEKSRLLSDRFSAERPKGSFSTLEIQRTEQGDSAMYLCASSRGTSGNYEQYFGPGTRLTVT.

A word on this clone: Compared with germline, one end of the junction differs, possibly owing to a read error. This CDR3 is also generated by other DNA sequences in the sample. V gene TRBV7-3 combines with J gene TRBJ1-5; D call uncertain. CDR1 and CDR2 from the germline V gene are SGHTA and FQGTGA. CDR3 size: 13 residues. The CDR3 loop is CASSLTADQPQHF. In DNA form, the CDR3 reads TGTGCTAGCAGCTTAACGGCGGATCAGCCCCAGCATTTT.

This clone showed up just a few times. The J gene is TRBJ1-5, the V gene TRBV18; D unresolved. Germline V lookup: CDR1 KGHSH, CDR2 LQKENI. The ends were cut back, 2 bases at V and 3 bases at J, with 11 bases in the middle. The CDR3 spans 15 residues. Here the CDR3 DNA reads TGTGCCAGCTCACCATCATACGGGAACAATCAGCCCCAGCATTTT. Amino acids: CASSPSYGNNQPQHF.

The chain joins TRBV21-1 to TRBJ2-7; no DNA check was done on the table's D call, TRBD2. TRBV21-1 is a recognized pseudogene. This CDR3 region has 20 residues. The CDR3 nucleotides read TGTGCCAGCAGCAAAGAGGGACTAGCGGGAGTCCGGACTCTCTACTACGAGCAGTACTTC. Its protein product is CASSKEGLAGVRTLYYEQYF.

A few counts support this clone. As DNA, the CDR3 is TGTGCCAGCACCGCGGACAGGGGGTATGGGGCCAACGTCCTGACTTTC. It is translated as CASTADRGYGANVLTF. This rearrangement joins TRBV9 to TRBJ2-6, with TRBD1 matching over 10 bases. The CDR3 contains 16 residues. Germline V lookup: CDR1 SGDLS, CDR2 YYNGEE. After removal of 6 bases from V and 3 bases from J, the junction contained 6 bases not matched to a gene.

The CDR3 region is CASSLGLEGVKNIQYF. CDR3 coding DNA: TGTGCCAGCAGTTTAGGGTTGGAGGGGGTCAAAAACATTCAGTACTTC. The chain uses TRBV28 and TRBJ2-4; possibly TRBD1 or TRBD2 for D (6 bases each). Germline values: CDR1 MDHEN, CDR2 SYDVKM. The CDR3 loop spans 16 amino acids. The V end was cut by 2 bases, the J end by 3 bases, with 14 bases between. The whole variable domain, filled in from reference TRBV28 and TRBJ2-4, reads DVKVTQSSRYLVKRTGEKVFLECVQDMDHENMFWYRQDPGLGLRLIYFSYDVKMKEKGDIPEGYSVSREKKERFSLILESASTNQTSMYLCASSLGLEGVKNIQYFGAGTRLSVL.

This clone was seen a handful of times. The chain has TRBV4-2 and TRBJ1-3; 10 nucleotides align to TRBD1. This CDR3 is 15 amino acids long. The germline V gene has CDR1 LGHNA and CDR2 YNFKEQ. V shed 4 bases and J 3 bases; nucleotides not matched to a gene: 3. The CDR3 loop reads CASSPDRGNGNTIYF. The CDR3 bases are TGTGCCAGCAGCCCGGACAGGGGGAATGGAAACACCATATATTTT.